This T cell receptor beta chain stems from a study of post-analysis software for immune sequencing data. Incorporated into the TCR beta cDNA libraries were unique molecular identifiers, which served to reduce PCR and sequencing biases. TCRdb processed the PCR reads anew with MiXCR; each CDR3 protein has one entry. The sample holds 400,000 to 500,000 distinct CDR3 sequences, about 39% seen once. CDR1 and CDR2 from the germline V gene are SQVTM and ANQGSEA. The CDR3 totals 12 residues. Trimming shortened V by 3 bases and J by 3 bases, and 5 bases separated the two germline ends. This clonotype was found a few times. Its matching antigen is unknown. General study points: In patients, about 5 TRBV segments were more frequent than in controls, with TRBV5-6, TRBV5-1 and TRBV20-1 among them. Diversity measured as normalized Chao1 was significantly lower in multiple sclerosis patients than in controls.

This rearrangement joins TRBV29-1 to TRBJ1-4; D is unresolved. The sequence came from a girl aged 2-10 years with multiple sclerosis. Input material: blood. The chain's CDR3 is CSVESPNEKLFF. The CDR3 DNA sequence: TGCAGCGTTGAGTCGCCTAATGAAAAACTGTTTTTT.